Listed below are T cell receptor beta chains from one sample, sequenced in a study of blood T cells in healthy people across ages. Each CDR3 protein gets one entry after TCRdb re-called the 5' RACE reads with MiXCR. The profile shows 910,000 or so distinct CDR3 sequences, about 53% of them singletons. Sequencing was carried out using blood. The receptors derive from an older woman in good health. The CDR3 runs from the conserved cysteine through the conserved F or W. Fields, in order: J gene, V gene, CDR3 protein.

J gene: TRBJ2-3; V gene: TRBV27; CDR3 protein: CASSILAGEGTDTQYF
J gene: TRBJ1-2; V gene: TRBV5-4; CDR3 protein: CASSLAGFFDYGYTF
J gene: TRBJ2-5; V gene: TRBV15; CDR3 protein: CATSNPGLDLRGQYF
J gene: TRBJ2-1; V gene: TRBV20-1; CDR3 protein: CSAVGQSSYNEQFF
J gene: TRBJ1-1; V gene: TRBV2; CDR3 protein: CASSVATVNTEAFF
J gene: TRBJ2-1; V gene: TRBV29-1; CDR3 protein: CSHRQAYNEQFF
J gene: TRBJ2-5; V gene: TRBV9; CDR3 protein: CASSAGGTGQETQYF
J gene: TRBJ2-3; V gene: TRBV4-2; CDR3 protein: CASSQERTTSEITDTQYF
J gene: TRBJ2-5; V gene: TRBV6-2/TRBV6-3; CDR3 protein: CASSYWLASKAGTQYF
J gene: TRBJ2-5; V gene: TRBV4-1; CDR3 protein: CASSQDRNCRAGVWETQYF
J gene: TRBJ1-5; V gene: TRBV12-3/TRBV12-4; CDR3 protein: CASSLSAGPNQPQHF
J gene: TRBJ2-4; V gene: TRBV7-2; CDR3 protein: CASSPEVGGAKNIQYF
J gene: TRBJ2-7; V gene: TRBV28; CDR3 protein: CASSSPTSGTYEQYF
J gene: TRBJ2-2; V gene: TRBV20-1; CDR3 protein: CSARDLEGANTGELFF
J gene: -; V gene: TRBV4-3; CDR3 protein: CASSPVWGAETQYF
J gene: TRBJ2-7; V gene: TRBV2; CDR3 protein: CASSEGSLAFESYEQYF
J gene: TRBJ2-6; V gene: TRBV11-2; CDR3 protein: CASTGGANVLTF
J gene: TRBJ2-1; V gene: TRBV27; CDR3 protein: CASSRLIYRDRGLYNEQFF
J gene: TRBJ1-6; V gene: TRBV14; CDR3 protein: CASSQVSGYNSPLHF
J gene: TRBJ2-3; V gene: TRBV4-1; CDR3 protein: CASSQDRGRLRSTDTQYF
J gene: TRBJ1-6; V gene: TRBV25-1; CDR3 protein: CASSEQPNSPLHF
J gene: TRBJ2-7; V gene: TRBV28; CDR3 protein: CASSPPQVSEQYF
J gene: TRBJ1-1; V gene: TRBV18; CDR3 protein: CASSPRAQSNTEAFF
J gene: TRBJ2-7; V gene: TRBV5-1; CDR3 protein: CASSFLPDRRSYEQYF
J gene: TRBJ2-1; V gene: TRBV6-2/TRBV6-3; CDR3 protein: CASSYTGTGVFF
J gene: TRBJ2-7; V gene: TRBV29-1; CDR3 protein: CSVTSGDSYEQYF
J gene: TRBJ2-3; V gene: TRBV20-1; CDR3 protein: CSAPPKDTQYF
J gene: TRBJ1-1; V gene: TRBV12-3/TRBV12-4; CDR3 protein: CASRRGRAENTEAFF
J gene: TRBJ2-1; V gene: TRBV27; CDR3 protein: CASSTTRTSGGAYNEQFF
J gene: TRBJ1-2; V gene: TRBV28; CDR3 protein: CASTLSQGFPSTF
J gene: TRBJ2-3; V gene: TRBV20-1; CDR3 protein: CSASAPAGGPGTDTQYF
J gene: TRBJ1-2; V gene: TRBV15; CDR3 protein: CATSRDSVVDYTF
J gene: TRBJ2-7; V gene: TRBV11-2; CDR3 protein: CASSPGGQGAEEQCF
J gene: TRBJ2-5; V gene: TRBV4-1; CDR3 protein: CASSLASSETQYF
J gene: TRBJ2-7; V gene: TRBV2; CDR3 protein: CASKSSRENLSYEQYF